This T cell receptor (beta chain) was documented in a study of response to subunit inactivated influenza vaccine. A note on this clonotype: One end of the junction is discordant with germline, which a read error may explain.

MiXCR, run by TCRdb on the RT-PCR reads, gives a single entry per CDR3 protein. The table has around 580,000 distinct CDR3 sequences, roughly 12% seen once. In germline, CDR1 is SGHTA, CDR2 FQGNSA. This CDR3 contains 14 residues. The V call is TRBV7-2, the J call TRBJ2-2; no definite D call. The sequences come from PBMCs from blood, collected on the day of vaccination. The receptor comes from a man aged 45-65 years who received an inactivated influenza vaccine. The CDR3 region is CSSIPDPNTGELFF. The CDR3 DNA reads TGTTCCAGCATTCCCGATCCGAACACCGGGGAGCTGTTTTTT.